The clone carrying this TCR beta chain has a count of ten or more. Its cognate antigen is unknown. TCRdb re-analysed the reads in MiXCR, keeping a single row per CDR3 protein. The sample consists of roughly 500,000 distinct CDR3 sequences, 30% to 40% of them appearing once. The entry originates in a study of T cell repertoires in cytomegalovirus infection. V was pared by 5 bases and J by 3 bases, with 15 bases between. CDR1 and CDR2 (germline): SEHNR, FQNEAQ (reference sequence). CDR3 length equals 15 residues. The material was cultured PBMCs, obtained from culture after CMV antigen stimulation. This rearrangement joins TRBV7-9 to TRBJ2-3; weak D call: TRBD2 (5 bases). This TCR was recovered from a human donor in good health (CMV status not recorded). Some clones in this sample may be carry-over from other donors' samples. The CDR3 DNA sequence: TGTGCCAGCAGCCCGGAAGGGAGCACAACAGATACGCAGTATTTT. It translates to CASSPEGSTTDTQYF.